This TCR beta chain comes out of a study of blood T cell repertoires in COVID-19. Turning to the study itself: In each case, the material was cDNA or gDNA derived from T cells, B-cell-depleted T cells, or PBMCs.

The authors' processing: Scientists estimated how many nucleated cells there were by amplifying reference gene primers. Method: immunoSEQ multiplex PCR; TCRdb's copy keeps in-frame clones and lacks some. V, J and clone size were drawn from that table, and D and trimming were deduced from the DNA. The table includes 200,000 to 300,000 clones, around 87% detected once. There are 16 residues in the CDR3. Germline CDR1 is MNHEY and CDR2 is SVGAGI. J was trimmed by 8 bases and V by 2 bases; bases with no gene match: 11. Sequencing input: peripheral blood. This chain links TRBV6-5 with TRBJ2-1; 8 bases are shared with TRBD1. The receptor's source is a woman aged 60-75 years with COVID-19, enrolled during active disease. The CDR3 region has the DNA TGTGCCAGCAGTTACGGCGAGGCAGGGGGCCGGGATGAGCAGTTCTTC. As protein: CASSYGEAGGRDEQFF.